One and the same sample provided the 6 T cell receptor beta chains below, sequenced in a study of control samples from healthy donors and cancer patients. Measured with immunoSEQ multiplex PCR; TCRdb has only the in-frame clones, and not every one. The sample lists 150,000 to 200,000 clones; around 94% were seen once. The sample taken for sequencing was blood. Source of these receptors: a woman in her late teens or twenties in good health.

CDR3 nucleotides: TGTGCCAGCAGTGCCCGGAGGACAGGGGGCGAGGGGGCTTTCTTT. This gives the protein CASSARRTGGEGAFF. The V and J genes are TRBV2 and TRBJ1-1; the match to TRBD1 covers 11 bases. This CDR3 is 15 amino acids long. The J segment lost 11 bases and the V segment lost 4 bases, leaving 12 bases of the junction unmatched. Germline CDR1 SNHLY, CDR2 FYNNEI.

DNA of the CDR3: TGTGCCAGCAGCTCCCTGTACAATGAGCAGTTCTTC. Translated, it gives CASSSLYNEQFF. The V call is TRBV5-4, the J call TRBJ2-1; D is undetermined. With 3 bases removed from V and 4 bases from J, the gap between germline ends came to 5 bases. CDR3 length: 12 amino acids. Germline CDR1 and CDR2: SGHNT and YYREEE (reference sequence). The whole variable domain, remainder taken from reference TRBV5-4 and TRBJ2-1, is ETGVTQSPTHLIKTRGQQVTLRCSSQSGHNTVSWYQQALGQGPQFIFQYYREEENGRGNFPPRFSGLQFPNYSSELNVNALELDDSALYLCASSSLYNEQFFGPGTRLTVL.

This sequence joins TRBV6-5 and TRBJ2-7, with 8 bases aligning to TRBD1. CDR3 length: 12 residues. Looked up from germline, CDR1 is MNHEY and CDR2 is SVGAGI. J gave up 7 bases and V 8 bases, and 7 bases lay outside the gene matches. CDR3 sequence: CASYNRGREQYF. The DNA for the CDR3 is TGTGCCAGCTATAACAGGGGGAGAGAGCAGTACTTC.

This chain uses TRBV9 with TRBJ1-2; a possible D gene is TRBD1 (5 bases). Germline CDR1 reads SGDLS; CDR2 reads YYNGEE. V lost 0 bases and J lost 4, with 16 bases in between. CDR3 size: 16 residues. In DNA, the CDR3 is TGTGCCAGCAGCGTAGGAATGGGGGTTTTTCCCTATGGCTACACCTTC. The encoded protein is CASSVGMGVFPYGYTF.

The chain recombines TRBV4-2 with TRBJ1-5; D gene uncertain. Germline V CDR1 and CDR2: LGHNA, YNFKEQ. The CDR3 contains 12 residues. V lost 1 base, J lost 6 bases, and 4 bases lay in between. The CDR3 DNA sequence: TGTGCCAGCAGCCAAGGGGGTCAGCCCCAGCATTTT. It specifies CASSQGGQPQHF.

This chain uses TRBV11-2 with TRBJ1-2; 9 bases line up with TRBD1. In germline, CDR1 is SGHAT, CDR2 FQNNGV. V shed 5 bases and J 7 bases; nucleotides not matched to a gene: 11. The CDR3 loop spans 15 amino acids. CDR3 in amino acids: CASSLTTGGASGYTF. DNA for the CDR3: TGTGCCAGCAGCCTAACGACAGGGGGTGCGAGTGGCTACACCTTC. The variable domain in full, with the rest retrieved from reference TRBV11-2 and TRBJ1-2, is EAGVAQSPRYKIIEKRQSVAFWCNPISGHATLYWYQQILGQGPKLLIQFQNNGVVDDSQLPKDRFSAERLKGVDSTLKIQPAKLEDSAVYLCASSLTTGGASGYTFGSGTRLTVV.